This T cell receptor beta chain was retrieved from a study of blood T cells in healthy people across ages. CDR3 length: 14 amino acids. Trimming took off 3 bases at V and 4 bases at J, with 10 bases between the two ends. From germline, CDR1 is KGHDR and CDR2 SFDVKD. A sample-barcoded 5' primer and a J-beta primer mix were used in a second PCR of about 7 to 11 cycles. MiXCR, run by TCRdb on the 5' RACE reads, gives a single entry per CDR3 protein. The profile shows approximately 1,000,000 distinct CDR3 sequences, around two fifths of them singletons. This clonotype was seen a few times. Healthy Caucasian individuals from Russia aged roughly 6 to 100 were enrolled as donors.

The sample consisted of blood. The clonotype was recovered from a man aged 18 to 30 in good health. The rearrangement links TRBV24-1 to TRBJ2-3; possible D gene TRBD1, 5 bases. The CDR3 reads CATSDPDNPDTQYF. In DNA, the CDR3 is TGTGCCACCAGTGATCCGGACAACCCAGATACGCAGTATTTT.